The 2 T cell receptor beta chains reported below all come from one sample, sequenced in a study of graft-versus-host responses after intestinal transplantation. Here immunoSEQ multiplex PCR was the method, and the copy in TCRdb shows in-frame clones only, minus some. The sample has roughly 10,000 clones, roughly 92% seen once. Sequenced here: PBMCs, sampled approximately 42 days after intestinal transplantation. These receptors came from a human patient who received an intestinal transplant, so some T cells may come from the graft donor.

V gene TRBV5-1 combines with J gene TRBJ1-1; D gene uncertain. This CDR3 has 18 residues. The V gene lost 4 bases and the J gene lost 4 bases, with 26 bases spanning the gap. CDR1 is SGHRS, CDR2 YFSETQ, per germline. The CDR3 sequence: CASSKEGSVTWVATEAFF. For the CDR3, the DNA is TGCGCCAGCAGCAAAGAAGGTTCAGTGACGTGGGTGGCCACTGAAGCTTTCTTT.

This chain joins TRBV4-1 and TRBJ1-1, with no clear D. The CDR3 is 12 residues long. The V and J ends lost 4 bases and 2 bases respectively, with 5 bases between them. Germline-derived CDR1 and CDR2 are MGHRA and YSYEKL. CDR3 sequence (DNA): TGCGCCAGCAGCCGGGGTAACACTGAAGCTTTCTTT. It is translated as CASSRGNTEAFF.